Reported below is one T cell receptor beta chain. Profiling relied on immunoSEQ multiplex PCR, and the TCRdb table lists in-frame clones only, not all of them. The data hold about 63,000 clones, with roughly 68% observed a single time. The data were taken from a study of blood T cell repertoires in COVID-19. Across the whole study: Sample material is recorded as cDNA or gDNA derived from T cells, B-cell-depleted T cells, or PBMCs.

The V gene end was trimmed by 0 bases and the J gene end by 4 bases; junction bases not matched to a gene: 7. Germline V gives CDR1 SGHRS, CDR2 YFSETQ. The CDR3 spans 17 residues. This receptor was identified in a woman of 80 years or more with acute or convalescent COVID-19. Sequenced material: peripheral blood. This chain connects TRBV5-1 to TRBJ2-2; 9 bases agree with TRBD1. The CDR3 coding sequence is TGCGCCAGCAGCTTGGCCTCACAGGGGGCAGGCACCGGGGAGCTGTTTTTT. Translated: CASSLASQGAGTGELFF.